A single sample is the source of the 23 T cell receptor beta chains below, sequenced in a study of T cell repertoires in cytomegalovirus infection. TCRdb recomputed calls from the reads with MiXCR, one row per CDR3 protein. The table includes about 300,000 distinct CDR3 sequences, more than 20% detected once. Sample: PBMCs. These receptors all come from a human donor in good health (CMV status not recorded). Some clones in this sample may be carry-over from other donors' samples.

V gene TRBV7-9 combines with J gene TRBJ1-4, with D unclear. Trimming stripped 3 bases from V and 8 bases from J, with 10 bases between. This CDR3 contains 13 residues. Germline values: CDR1 SEHNR, CDR2 FQNEAQ (reference sequence). The CDR3 sequence: CASSFGSGEKLFF. CDR3 DNA: TGTGCCAGCAGCTTCGGTAGTGGGGAAAAACTGTTTTTT.

The V call is TRBV28, the J call TRBJ2-1; the match to TRBD1 covers 9 bases. With 7 bases clipped from V and 7 bases from J, the junction kept 11 bases outside the gene matches. Per the germline V gene, CDR1 is MDHEN and CDR2 is SYDVKM. This CDR3 contains 15 residues. The CDR3, as DNA: TGTGCCAGCACCCTCTCCGGGACAGGGAGAAATGAGCAGTTCTTC. Translating it yields CASTLSGTGRNEQFF.

This clonotype was seen ten or more times. The chain couples TRBV7-6 to TRBJ2-1; 9 bases are a match to TRBD2. Trimming at V came to 5 bases and at J to 10 bases, leaving 12 bases not matched to a gene. The CDR3 runs to 15 residues. Germline CDR1 is SGHVS and CDR2 is FNYEAQ. CDR3 loop: CASSNPRGRAGEQFF. In nucleotides, the CDR3 is TGTGCCAGCAGCAACCCTCGCGGGAGGGCAGGGGAGCAGTTCTTC.

This clonotype was counted only a few times. The CDR3 here is CASSPGQGNMNTEAFF. In DNA form, the CDR3 reads TGTGCCAGCAGCCCGGGACAGGGGAACATGAACACTGAAGCTTTCTTT. The chain couples TRBV7-9 to TRBJ1-1; 10 positions match TRBD1. The ends lost 5 bases at V and 0 bases at J; junction bases unmatched: 6. The CDR3 spans 16 residues. The germline V gene has CDR1 SEHNR and CDR2 FQNEAQ (reference sequence).

The gene calls are TRBV3-1 and TRBJ2-3; 7 bases fit TRBD2. The germline gives CDR1 LGHDT, CDR2 YNNKEL (reference sequence). J gave up 2 bases and V 0 bases, and 17 bases lay outside the gene matches. The CDR3 length is 20 residues. The DNA for the CDR3 is TGTGCCAGCAGCCAAGATGGGGGGGTAAGATTAGCGGAATACACAGATACGCAGTATTTT. This sequence encodes CASSQDGGVRLAEYTDTQYF.

On this clonotype: Given a much more abundant clone one base away, this may be a read error. The chain couples TRBV7-2 to TRBJ1-1; no firm D call. The germline V gene encodes CDR1 SGHTA and CDR2 FQGNSA. The CDR3 runs to 12 residues. CDR3 nucleotide sequence: TGTGCCAGCAGCTATCCAAACATTGAAGCTTTCTTT. Translating gives CASSYPNIEAFF. The entire variable domain, with the rest obtained from reference TRBV7-2 and TRBJ1-1, is as follows: GAGVSQSPSNKVTEKGKDVELRCDPISGHTALYWYRQSLGQGLEFLIYFQGNSAPDKSGLPSDRFSAERTGGSVSTLTIQRTQQEDSAVYLCASSYPNIEAFFGQGTRLTVV.

The chain has TRBV11-2 and TRBJ2-5; possible D gene TRBD1, 6 bases. Trimming removed 4 bases at V and 0 bases at J, with 12 bases between. CDR3 length equals 15 residues. Germline CDR1 is SGHAT and CDR2 is FQNNGV. The CDR3 sequence is CASSYPGTYQETQYF. The CDR3 DNA sequence: TGTGCCAGCAGCTACCCCGGGACATACCAAGAGACCCAGTACTTC. Combining the CDR3 with reference TRBV11-2 and TRBJ2-5 gives the whole variable domain EAGVAQSPRYKIIEKRQSVAFWCNPISGHATLYWYQQILGQGPKLLIQFQNNGVVDDSQLPKDRFSAERLKGVDSTLKIQPAKLEDSAVYLCASSYPGTYQETQYFGPGTRLLVL.

In its sample, this clonotype was seen a few times. The chain employs TRBV7-6 and TRBJ2-2, with 7 bases lining up with TRBD1. CDR1 is SGHVS and CDR2 is FNYEAQ in the germline V gene. The CDR3 has 14 amino acids. The V segment lost 5 bases and the J segment 7 bases; nucleotides outside the gene matches: 7. CDR3 in DNA: TGTGCCAGCAGCCCACTGACAGGGTTCGGGGAGCTGTTTTTT. Amino acids: CASSPLTGFGELFF. Together with reference TRBV7-6 and TRBJ2-2, the CDR3 gives the full variable domain: GAGVSQSPRYKVTKRGQDVALRCDPISGHVSLYWYRQALGQGPEFLTYFNYEAQQDKSGLPNDRFSAERPEGSISTLTIQRTEQRDSAMYRCASSPLTGFGELFFGEGSRLTVL.

In its sample, this clonotype was seen a few times. The J gene is TRBJ1-4, the V gene TRBV7-8; D call uncertain. CDR3 length: 13 amino acids. Trimming took off 4 bases at V and 7 bases at J, with 10 bases between the two ends. Germline CDR1 is SGHVS and CDR2 is FQNEAQ. The CDR3 sequence is CASSSGRIEKLFF. CDR3 nucleotide sequence: TGTGCCAGCAGCTCAGGACGGATTGAAAAACTGTTTTTT. The full variable domain, rest sourced from reference TRBV7-8 and TRBJ1-4, is GAGVSQSPRYKVAKRGQDVALRCDPISGHVSLFWYQQALGQGPEFLTYFQNEAQLDKSGLPSDRFFAERPEGSVSTLKIQRTQQEDSAVYLCASSSGRIEKLFFGSGTQLSVL.

About this clonotype: Since a much larger clone is just one base distant, this may be a read error. V is TRBV28 and J is TRBJ1-6, with 10 bases aligning to TRBD1. V gave up 6 bases and J gave up 9 bases; unmatched junction bases: 5. The CDR3 is made up of 14 amino acids. From germline, CDR1 is MDHEN and CDR2 SYDVKM. CDR3 in amino acids: CASRPGTGVSPLHF. The CDR3 DNA reads as TGTGCCAGCAGGCCCGGGACAGGGGTTTCACCCCTCCACTTT.

This clonotype has just a few counts. This chain joins TRBV20-1 and TRBJ1-1; 7 bases agree with TRBD1. V gave up 5 bases and J gave up 2 bases; unmatched junction bases: 8. Germline CDR1 and CDR2: DFQATT and SNEGSKA (reference sequence). The CDR3 is 14 residues long. The CDR3 here is CSALDRQFNTEAFF. CDR3 DNA sequence: TGCAGTGCTTTGGACAGGCAGTTTAACACTGAAGCTTTCTTT.

The chain recombines TRBV7-6 with TRBJ1-5; D not certain. Germline CDR1 and CDR2: SGHVS and FNYEAQ. Trimming removed 1 base at V and 5 bases at J, with 9 bases between. This CDR3 has 14 residues. The CDR3 is CASSLGGFDQPQHF. The CDR3 DNA reads as TGTGCCAGCAGCTTAGGGGGATTTGATCAGCCCCAGCATTTT.

The chain links TRBV20-1 to TRBJ1-1; 7 bases agree with TRBD1. V lost 5 bases and J lost 0; bases outside the gene matches: 9. The CDR3 loop spans 15 amino acids. The germline V gene has CDR1 DFQATT and CDR2 SNEGSKA (reference sequence). This CDR3 is CSAPRTGRMNTEAFF. The CDR3 DNA reads as TGCAGTGCTCCTCGGACAGGCCGGATGAACACTGAAGCTTTCTTT.

This chain joins TRBV7-2 and TRBJ2-6, with D maybe TRBD1 (6 bases). Germline CDR1 reads SGHTA; CDR2 reads FQGNSA. This CDR3 is built from 19 residues. Trimming took 4 bases from V and 0 from J, leaving 19 bases between them. DNA of the CDR3: TGTGCCAGCAGCTCATCAGGGGCCCTCGTTCCCTCTGGGGCCAACGTCCTGACTTTC. It translates to CASSSSGALVPSGANVLTF.

This clonotype was counted many times. The V and J genes are TRBV28 and TRBJ1-6, with D unresolved. Per germline, CDR1 MDHEN and CDR2 SYDVKM. The CDR3 contains 17 residues. Trimming took 7 bases from V and 7 from J, leaving 23 bases between them. The DNA of the CDR3 is TGTGCCAGCACCACAAGCCGGGCCGCTCAAATCAATTCACCCCTCCACTTT. Protein product: CASTTSRAAQINSPLHF.

This clonotype was recorded many times. The chain joins TRBV7-2 to TRBJ2-1, with 8 bases that match TRBD2. V dropped 3 bases and J dropped 8; count of bases not matched to a gene: 3. Germline values: CDR1 SGHTA, CDR2 FQGNSA. The CDR3 is 13 residues long. The CDR3 coding sequence is TGTGCCAGCAGCTTTGGACTAGCATATGAGCAGTTCTTC. Its translation is CASSFGLAYEQFF.

The sample holds a few counts of this clonotype. The chain joins TRBV29-1 to TRBJ2-5; 7 nucleotides line up with TRBD1. There are 13 residues in the CDR3. Germline-derived CDR1 and CDR2 are SQVTM and ANQGSEA. The V segment lost 7 bases and the J segment 5 bases; nucleotides outside the gene matches: 10. The CDR3 nucleotides read TGCAGCGGGACAGGCGGAGCAAGGGAGACCCAGTACTTC. Its protein is CSGTGGARETQYF.

The rearrangement links TRBV20-1 to TRBJ1-3, with D perhaps matching TRBD1 (5 bases). Trimming stripped 0 bases from V and 5 bases from J, with 14 bases between. CDR1 is DFQATT and CDR2 is SNEGSKA in the germline V gene (reference sequence). This CDR3 region has 15 residues. CDR3 region: CSARDQGSFRNTIYF. The CDR3 coding sequence is TGCAGTGCTAGAGATCAGGGTTCATTTAGAAACACCATATATTTT.

This clonotype was counted a few times. V is TRBV6-2 or TRBV6-3 and J is TRBJ2-4; D is unresolved. Germline assignment: CDR1 MNHEY and CDR2 SVGEGT. Trimming took off 2 bases at V and 12 bases at J, with 11 bases between the two ends. The CDR3 runs 12 residues. The CDR3 is CASSYPVPTQYF. Here the CDR3 DNA reads TGTGCCAGCAGTTACCCCGTCCCGACTCAGTACTTC.

The genes are TRBV28 and TRBJ1-2; D unclear. V lost 8 bases, J lost 0 bases, and 7 bases lay in between. The CDR3 is made up of 12 amino acids. Germline assignment: CDR1 MDHEN and CDR2 SYDVKM. The CDR3 DNA sequence: TGTGCCAGCTCAATTTCTAACTATGGCTACACCTTC. Translated: CASSISNYGYTF.

The rearrangement links TRBV28 to TRBJ2-2; 10 nucleotides match TRBD1. The junction had 14 bases not matched to a gene; V was cut back by 6 bases and J by 4 bases. The CDR3 has 18 residues. CDR1 MDHEN and CDR2 SYDVKM come from the germline V gene. Here the CDR3 DNA reads TGTGCCAGCAGACGACAAGAGGCCGGGACAGGGGCCACCGGGGAGCTGTTTTTT. The encoded protein is CASRRQEAGTGATGELFF.

The rearrangement uses TRBV29-1 and TRBJ1-1; weak D call: TRBD1 (6 bases). The CDR3 is 13 amino acids. The V gene lost 8 bases and the J gene lost 3 bases, with 16 bases spanning the gap. Germline V gene data show CDR1 as SQVTM and CDR2 as ANQGSEA. CDR3 nucleotide sequence: TGCAGCACATACCCTGAGGGGGACACTGAAGCTTTCTTT. Protein sequence: CSTYPEGDTEAFF.

This clonotype has a count of ten or more. The chain joins TRBV7-8 to TRBJ2-1; TRBD2 agrees at 13 bases. CDR1 and CDR2 from the germline V gene are SGHVS and FQNEAQ. The CDR3 extends over 17 amino acids. After removal of 5 bases from V and 7 bases from J, the junction contained 11 bases not matched to a gene. This chain's CDR3 is CASSIHDRLAGGNEQFF. In nucleotides, the CDR3 is TGTGCCAGCAGCATACACGATCGACTAGCGGGGGGTAATGAGCAGTTCTTC.